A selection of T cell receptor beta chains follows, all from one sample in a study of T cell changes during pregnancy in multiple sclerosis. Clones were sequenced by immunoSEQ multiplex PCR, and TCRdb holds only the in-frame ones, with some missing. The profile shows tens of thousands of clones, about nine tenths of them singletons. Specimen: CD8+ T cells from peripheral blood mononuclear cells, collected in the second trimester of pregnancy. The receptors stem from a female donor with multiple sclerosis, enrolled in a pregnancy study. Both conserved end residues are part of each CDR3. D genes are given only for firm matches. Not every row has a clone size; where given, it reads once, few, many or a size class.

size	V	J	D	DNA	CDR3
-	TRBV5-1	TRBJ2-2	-	TGCGCCAGCAGCTTCGAGGGATACACCGGGGAGCTGTTTTTT	CASSFEGYTGELFF
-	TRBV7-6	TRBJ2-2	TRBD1	TGTGCCAGCCACCCAGGGGGAAACCCCGGGGAGCTGTTTTTT	CASHPGGNPGELFF
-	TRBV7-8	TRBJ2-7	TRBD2	TGTGCCAGCAGCTTAAGCGGGAGTGCCCACGAGCAGTACTTC	CASSLSGSAHEQYF
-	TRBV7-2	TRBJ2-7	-	TGTGCCAGCAGCCCCTCGTCCTACGAGCAGTACTTC	CASSPSSYEQYF
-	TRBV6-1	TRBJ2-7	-	TGTGCCAGCAGTGAATCAGGGTACGAGCAGTACTTC	CASSESGYEQYF
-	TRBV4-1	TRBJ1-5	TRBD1	TGCGCCAGCAGCCAAGATGGGACAGGGGGGAATCAGCCCCAGCATTTT	CASSQDGTGGNQPQHF
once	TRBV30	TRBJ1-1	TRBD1	TGTGCCTGGAGCCACCGGACAGGGAGGATGAACACTGAAGCTTTCTTT	CAWSHRTGRMNTEAFF
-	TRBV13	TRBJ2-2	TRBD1	TGTGCCAGCAGCTTCGACAGGGATAACACCGGGGAGCTGTTTTTT	CASSFDRDNTGELFF
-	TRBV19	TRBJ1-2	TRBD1	TGTGCCAGTAGTATGACAGGGGGGAACTATGGCTACACCTTC	CASSMTGGNYGYTF
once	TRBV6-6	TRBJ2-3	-	TGTGCCAGCAGCAGGGGTGCTGGCACAGATACGCAGTATTTT	CASSRGAGTDTQYF
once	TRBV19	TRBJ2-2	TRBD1	TGTGCCAGTAGTAACCGGGACAGTCTGCCCGGGGAGCTGTTTTTT	CASSNRDSLPGELFF
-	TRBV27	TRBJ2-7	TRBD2	TGTGCCAGCAGTTTAACCCCAGCGGGAGGGGGATACGAGCAGTACTTC	CASSLTPAGGGYEQYF
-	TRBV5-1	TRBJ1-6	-	TGCGCCAGCAAGGGGGTCACGCCTGAAAATTCACCCCTCCACTTT	CASKGVTPENSPLHF
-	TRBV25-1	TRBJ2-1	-	TGTGCCAGCAGTGACCCTCTAGCGACCAATGAGCAGTTCTTC	CASSDPLATNEQFF
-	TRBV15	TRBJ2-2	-	TGTGCCACCAGCAGAGATTTTTTATCCGGGGAGCTGTTTTTT	CATSRDFLSGELFF
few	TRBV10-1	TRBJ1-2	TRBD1	TGCGCCAGCAGTGAGAAAGGGACAGGAGTAACTTACTACTATGGCTACACCTTC	CASSEKGTGVTYYYGYTF
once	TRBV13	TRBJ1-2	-	TGTGCCAGCAGCCCAAGAGGACAACTTCGCTCTGGCTACACCTTC	CASSPRGQLRSGYTF
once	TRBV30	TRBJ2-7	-	TGTGCCTGGGCGACAGATCCTAGCTACGAGCAGTACTTC	CAWATDPSYEQYF
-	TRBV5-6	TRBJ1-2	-	TGTGCCAGCAGCTCCGGGACATCGGGCTACACCTTC	CASSSGTSGYTF
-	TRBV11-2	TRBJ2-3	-	TGTGCCAGCAGCTTCCCGGGAGAAGGGGGCACAGATACGCAGTATTTT	CASSFPGEGGTDTQYF
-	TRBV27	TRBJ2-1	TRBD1	TGTGCCAGCAGTTCAATCATTCCCACAGGGGCCTCGTATGAGCAGTTCTTC	CASSSIIPTGASYEQFF
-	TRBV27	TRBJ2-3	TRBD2	TGTGCCAGCAGTTTATCGGGCACGGTGGCGGGGGAGGCCACAGATACGCAGTATTTT	CASSLSGTVAGEATDTQYF
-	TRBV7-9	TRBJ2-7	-	TGTGCCACTCAGGGTAATTCTGACGAGCAGTACTTC	CATQGNSDEQYF
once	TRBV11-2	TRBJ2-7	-	TGTGCCAGCAGCTTTTTTACGGGATCTTCCGAGCAGTACTTC	CASSFFTGSSEQYF
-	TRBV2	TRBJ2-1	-	TGTGCCAGCAGTGAAGCACTAAATCAAGGGGGGGCGGGATACAATGAGCAGTTCTTC	CASSEALNQGGAGYNEQFF
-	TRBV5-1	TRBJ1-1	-	TGCGCCAGCAGCTTGGGGGGCCGGATCGAAGCTTTCTTT	CASSLGGRIEAFF
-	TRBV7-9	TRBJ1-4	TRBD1	TGTGCCAGCAGCTCTAGGACAGGGGTGGGAGAAAAACTGTTTTTT	CASSSRTGVGEKLFF
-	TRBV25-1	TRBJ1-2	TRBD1	TGTGCCAGCAGTGCAATCCCACGGGTTGGGGACAGCTACTATGGCTACACCTTC	CASSAIPRVGDSYYGYTF
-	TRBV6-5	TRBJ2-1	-	TGTGCCAGCAGTTACGACCGGAATGGAGGGTACAATGAGCAGTTCTTC	CASSYDRNGGYNEQFF
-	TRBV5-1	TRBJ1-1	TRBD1	TGCGCCAGCAGCTTGACGGACAGGATGAACACTGAAGCTTTCTTT	CASSLTDRMNTEAFF
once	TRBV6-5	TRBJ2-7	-	TGTGCCAGCGCGAGGCGGCCCTACGAGCAGTACTTC	CASARRPYEQYF
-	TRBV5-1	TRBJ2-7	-	TGCGCCAGCAGCTTGAGGCCACTAGCCAACTACGAGCAGTACTTC	CASSLRPLANYEQYF
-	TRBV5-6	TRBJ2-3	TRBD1	TGTGCCAGCAGCGCCTCCGGGACAGGGTTGGCAGATACGCAGTATTTT	CASSASGTGLADTQYF
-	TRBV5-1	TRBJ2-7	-	TGCGCCAGCAGCAGCCGACAGCCCTACGAGCAGTACTTC	CASSSRQPYEQYF
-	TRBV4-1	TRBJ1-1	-	TGCGCCAGCAGCCAGTCAGGGGATAACACTGAAGCTTTCTTT	CASSQSGDNTEAFF
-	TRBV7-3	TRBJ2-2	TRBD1	TGTGCCAGCAGCTTAACGTTGGCTGGGGACAGTAGTGCAAGGGAGCTGTTTTTT	CASSLTLAGDSSARELFF
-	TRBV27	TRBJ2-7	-	TGTGCCAGCAGTTTATTTGCGGCAGCCTACGAGCAGTACTTC	CASSLFAAAYEQYF
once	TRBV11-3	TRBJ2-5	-	TGTGCCAGCAGCTTAGAACTTGACAAAGAGACCCAGTACTTC	CASSLELDKETQYF
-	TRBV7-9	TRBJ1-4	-	TGTGCCAGCAGCTTTGACAGAATTAATGAAAAACTGTTTTTT	CASSFDRINEKLFF
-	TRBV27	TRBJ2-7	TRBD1	TGTGCCAGCGCCCACTTGACAGGGAGCTTGGTCTACGAGCAGTACTTC	CASAHLTGSLVYEQYF